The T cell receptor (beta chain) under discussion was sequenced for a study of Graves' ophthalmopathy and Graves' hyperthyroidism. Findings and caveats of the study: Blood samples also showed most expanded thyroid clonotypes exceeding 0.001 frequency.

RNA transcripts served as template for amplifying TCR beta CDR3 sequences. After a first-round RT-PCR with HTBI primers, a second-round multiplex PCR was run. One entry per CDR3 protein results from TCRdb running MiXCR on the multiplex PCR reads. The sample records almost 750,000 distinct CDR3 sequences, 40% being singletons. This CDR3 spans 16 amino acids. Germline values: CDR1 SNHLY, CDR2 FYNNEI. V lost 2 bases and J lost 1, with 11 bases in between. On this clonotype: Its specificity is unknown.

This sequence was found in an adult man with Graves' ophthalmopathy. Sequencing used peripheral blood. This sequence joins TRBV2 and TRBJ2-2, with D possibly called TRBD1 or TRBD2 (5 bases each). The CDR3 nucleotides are TGTGCCAGCAGTGAAATTTGGGGGAGGAACACCGGGGAGCTGTTTTTT. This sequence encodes CASSEIWGRNTGELFF.